This TCR beta chain originates from a study of blood T cell repertoires in COVID-19. Produced via immunoSEQ multiplex PCR; TCRdb's table is partial and in-frame only. This table holds about 100,000 clones, about 91% found once. The CDR3 is 14 amino acids. The J segment lost 8 bases and the V segment lost 0 bases, leaving 2 bases of the junction unmatched. The germline gives CDR1 PRHDT, CDR2 FYEKMQ (reference sequence). The chain links TRBV13 to TRBJ2-1, with 9 positions matching TRBD1. This receptor was obtained from a human donor in a cohort sampled during active COVID-19. Input material: peripheral blood. DNA for the CDR3: TGTGCCAGCAGCTTAGGGACAGGGGGACATGAGCAGTTCTTC. It yields the protein CASSLGTGGHEQFF.